The clone carrying this T cell receptor beta chain was found once. The sample originates from a study of blood T cell repertoires in COVID-19. Study information: The study drew acute and convalescent COVID-19 samples from the United States, Italy and Spain. In each case, the material was cDNA or gDNA derived from T cells, B-cell-depleted T cells, or PBMCs.

Original processing methods: Quantification of nucleated cells was approximated via reference gene primer amplification. TCRdb's copy holds only in-frame clones and misses some; the assay was immunoSEQ multiplex PCR. V and J calls and clone size are copied from that table; D and trimming were computed from the DNA. The sample has fewer than 55,000 clones; roughly 84% are singletons. The CDR3 runs to 13 residues. V lost 11 bases and J 6 bases, leaving 17 bases between the germline ends. The germline V gene has CDR1 MNHEY and CDR2 SMNVEV (reference sequence). This clonotype was obtained from a man aged 50 or older with acute or convalescent COVID-19. The chain has TRBV27 and TRBJ1-5, with D possibly being TRBD1 (5 bases). Sequencing was performed on peripheral blood. CDR3 bases: TGTGCCTGTATCGGGACTAGTAGTCAGCCCCAGCATTTT. Its translation is CACIGTSSQPQHF.